The present T cell receptor beta chain was sequenced within a study of T cell repertoires in cytomegalovirus infection. In the study overall: Selection of CMV epitopes for the study included recently identified HLA-C-restricted and well-studied HLA-B-restricted ones. The study, taken as a whole, reports: The ex vivo response showed dominance by HLA-C-restricted CMV-specific TCR beta clonotypes.

TCRdb re-called the reads with MiXCR, one entry per CDR3 protein. The table includes roughly 800,000 distinct CDR3 sequences, 25% to 30% detected once. In its sample, this clonotype was seen a few times. Its antigen is not identified. The sequence was obtained from a human donor in good health (CMV status not recorded). Some clones in this sample may be carry-over from other donors' samples. Sequenced material: cultured CD8+ T cells from PBMCs, taken from culture after CMV antigen stimulation.

The chain's CDR3 is CASSLDGGVAYNEQFF. CDR3 bases: TGTGCCAGCAGTTTAGATGGCGGGGTAGCCTACAATGAGCAGTTCTTC. This chain connects TRBV27 to TRBJ2-1; perhaps TRBD2 as D (6 bases). CDR1 MNHEY and CDR2 SMNVEV come from the germline V gene (reference sequence). V was clipped by 2 bases and J by 2 bases, with 13 bases between them. The CDR3 runs to 16 residues.